This T cell receptor beta chain appears in the sequencing data of a study of tissue T cells after allogeneic stem cell transplantation. Study-wide findings and caveats: Within patients, tissue anatomy strongly shaped TCR repertoire composition. The patient cohort was small and clinically heterogeneous, with limited sampling depth. Tissue-detected TCR repertoire was only partly captured by blood and spleen T cells.

Details on this clone: Its antigen remains unidentified. Here the gene names and germline are mouse. Sequencing ends 1 residue short of the CDR3 end; the germline J gene provides the rest.

TCRdb's table, derived via immunoSEQ multiplex PCR, lists solely in-frame clones and lacks some. This table holds 3,200 or so clones, 55% found once. Time point here: mouse harvest day 7 after allogeneic transplant. Mouse grafts combined 10^7 T-cell-depleted bone marrow cells with 10^6 splenic CD5+ T cells. Tissues came from B6→BALB/c major-mismatch GVHD mice at day 7 or 14. The CDR3 has 13 amino acids. J gave up 4 bases and V 6 bases, and 4 bases lay outside the gene matches. From germline, CDR1 is SGHND and CDR2 FRSKSL. V and J are TRBV15 and TRBJ2-7, with 9 positions matching TRBD1. What was sequenced was gut tissue. The origin of this receptor is a female BALB/c mouse given C57BL/6 T cells with graft-versus-host disease after an allogeneic hematopoietic cell transplant. CDR3 in amino acids: CASSSGQGYEQYF. Incomplete CDR3 DNA: TGTGCCAGCAGCTCCGGACAGGGGTATGAACAGTAC.